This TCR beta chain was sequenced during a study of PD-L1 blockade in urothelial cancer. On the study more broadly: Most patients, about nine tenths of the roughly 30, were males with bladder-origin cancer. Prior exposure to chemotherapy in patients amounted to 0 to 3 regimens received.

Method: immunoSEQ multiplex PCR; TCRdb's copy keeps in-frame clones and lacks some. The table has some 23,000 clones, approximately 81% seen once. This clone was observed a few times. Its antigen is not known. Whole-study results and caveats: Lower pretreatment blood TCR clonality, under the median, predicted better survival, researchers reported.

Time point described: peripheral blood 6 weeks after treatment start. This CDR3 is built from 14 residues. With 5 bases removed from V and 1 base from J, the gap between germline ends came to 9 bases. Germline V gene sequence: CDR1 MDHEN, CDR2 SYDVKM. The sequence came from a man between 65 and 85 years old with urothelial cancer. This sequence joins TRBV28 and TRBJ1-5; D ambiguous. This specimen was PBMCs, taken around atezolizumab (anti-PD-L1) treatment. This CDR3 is CASSPHRSNQPQHF. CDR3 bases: TGTGCCAGCAGTCCGCATCGGAGCAATCAGCCCCAGCATTTT.